This T cell receptor (beta chain) was obtained from a study of OX40 agonist ivuxolimab in advanced cancers. Overall study context: Participants averaged roughly 57 years of age (range about 23 to 80) and were less than 85% male. Therapy given before enrollment (anti-PD-1, anti-PD-L1 or anti-CTLA-4) was allowed, and around 40% had some.

Clones were sequenced by immunoSEQ multiplex PCR, and TCRdb holds only the in-frame ones, with some missing. The table lists around 69,000 clones, 80% to 90% of them singletons. Study outcomes and limitations: At 0.1 to 3.0 mg/kg and by week 6, CD4+ and CD8+ T cells in the blood had expanded clonally. Antigen specificity remained undetermined for the expanded peripheral T cells.

CDR1 is MNHEY and CDR2 is SMNVEV in the germline V gene (reference sequence). V lost 6 bases, J lost 2 bases, and 13 bases lay in between. The length of the CDR3 is 14 residues. As for this clone: Its antigen is undetermined.

This chain connects TRBV27 to TRBJ1-1, with D possibly TRBD1 on 6 matching bases. The clonotype originates from an adult with an advanced solid tumor such as melanoma, head and neck, liver or kidney cancer. Specimen: CD4+ or CD8+ T cells sorted from blood, collected in a trial of the OX40 agonist ivuxolimab. CDR3 DNA: TGTGCCAGCAGCATTGGGGGCTCCAACACTGAAGCTTTCTTT. Its translation: CASSIGGSNTEAFF.